The clone carrying this T cell receptor beta chain was seen many times. Its specificity is unknown. The record originates from a study of T-cell reconstitution after alpha-beta-depleted transplantation in children. Trimming removed 3 bases at V and 1 base at J, with 29 bases between. CDR1 and CDR2 (germline): SGHRS, YFSETQ. The CDR3 loop spans 20 amino acids. Preparation of the TCRbeta library involved a method that used unique molecular identifiers. TCRdb redid the calling of the PCR reads with MiXCR, one entry per CDR3 protein. The table shows around 30,000 distinct CDR3 sequences, with approximately 7% occurring only once. Overall study findings and caveats: As was reported, about two months after transplant, alpha-beta T cells came from several hundred expanded graft clones. Recipient T cells and thymic progenitors that survived were the source of the high TCRbeta diversity seen at day 60 in some patients. T-cell counts and diversity at one year post-transplant came mainly from newly produced T cells.

Source: peripheral blood, taken 60 days after TCRalphabeta/CD19-depleted stem cell transplant. J is TRBJ2-7 and V is TRBV5-1; weak D call: TRBD1 (6 bases). This TCR was sampled from a child under two years old who had a stem cell transplant for acute myeloid leukemia, so the T cells may come from the graft donor. In nucleotides, the CDR3 is TGCGCCAGCAGCTCTCTAATCCCCAGGGGCCCCGCCTGGAGGTCCTACGAGCAGTACTTC. Its translation is CASSSLIPRGPAWRSYEQYF.